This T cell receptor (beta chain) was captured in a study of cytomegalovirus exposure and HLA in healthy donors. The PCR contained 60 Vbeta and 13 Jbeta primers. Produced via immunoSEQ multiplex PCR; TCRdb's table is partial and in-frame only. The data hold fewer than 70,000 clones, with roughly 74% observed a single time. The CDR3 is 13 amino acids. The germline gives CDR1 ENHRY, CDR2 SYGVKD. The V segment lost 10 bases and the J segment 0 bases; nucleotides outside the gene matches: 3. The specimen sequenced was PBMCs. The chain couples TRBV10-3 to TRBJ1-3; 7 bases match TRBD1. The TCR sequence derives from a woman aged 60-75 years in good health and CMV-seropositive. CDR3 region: CATGQVSGNTIYF. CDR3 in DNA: TGTGCCACCGGACAGGTCTCTGGAAACACCATATATTTT.